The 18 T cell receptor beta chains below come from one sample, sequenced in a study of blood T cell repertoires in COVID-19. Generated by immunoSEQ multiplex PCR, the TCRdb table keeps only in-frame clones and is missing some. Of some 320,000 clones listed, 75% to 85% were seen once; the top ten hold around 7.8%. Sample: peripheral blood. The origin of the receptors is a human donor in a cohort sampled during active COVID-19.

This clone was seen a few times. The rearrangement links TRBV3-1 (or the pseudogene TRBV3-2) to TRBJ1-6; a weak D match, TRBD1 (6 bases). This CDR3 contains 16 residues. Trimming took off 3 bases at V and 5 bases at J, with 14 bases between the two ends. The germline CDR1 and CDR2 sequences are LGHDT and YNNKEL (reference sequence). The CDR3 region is CASSQIGTRDNSPLHF. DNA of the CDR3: TGTGCCAGCAGCCAGATAGGGACAAGAGATAATTCACCCCTCCACTTT.

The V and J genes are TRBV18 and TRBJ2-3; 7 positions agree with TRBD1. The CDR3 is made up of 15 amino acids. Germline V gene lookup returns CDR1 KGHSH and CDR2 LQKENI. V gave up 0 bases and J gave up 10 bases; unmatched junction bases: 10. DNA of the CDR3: TGTGCCAGCTCACCACCGTCGGGACAGAGAAAAGCGCAGTATTTT. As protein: CASSPPSGQRKAQYF.

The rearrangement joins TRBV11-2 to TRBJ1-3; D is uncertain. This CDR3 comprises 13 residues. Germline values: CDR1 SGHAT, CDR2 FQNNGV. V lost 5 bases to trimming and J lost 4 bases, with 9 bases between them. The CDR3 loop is CASSQAAGNTIYF. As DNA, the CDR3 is TGTGCCAGCAGCCAGGCCGCAGGAAACACCATATATTTT.

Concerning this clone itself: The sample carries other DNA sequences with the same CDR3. DNA of the CDR3: TGCGCCAGCAGCCTTGGAACAGGGGGCACTGAAGCTTTCTTT. Residues: CASSLGTGGTEAFF. The rearrangement uses TRBV5-1 and TRBJ1-1; TRBD1 agrees at 8 bases. CDR1 is SGHRS and CDR2 is YFSETQ in the germline V gene. This CDR3 has 14 residues. The V segment lost 4 bases and the J segment 4 bases; nucleotides outside the gene matches: 6.

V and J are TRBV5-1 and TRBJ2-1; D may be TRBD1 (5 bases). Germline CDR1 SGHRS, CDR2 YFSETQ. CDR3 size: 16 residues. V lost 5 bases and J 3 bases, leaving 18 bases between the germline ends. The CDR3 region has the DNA TGCGCCAGCAGACGAGAGACAGACGGATACTACAATGAGCAGTTCTTC. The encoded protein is CASRRETDGYYNEQFF.

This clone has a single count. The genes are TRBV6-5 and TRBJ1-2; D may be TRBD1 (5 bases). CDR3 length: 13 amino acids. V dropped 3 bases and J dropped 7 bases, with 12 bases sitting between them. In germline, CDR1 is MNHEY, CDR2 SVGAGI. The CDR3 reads CASSYGGSVGYTF. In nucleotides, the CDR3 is TGTGCCAGCAGTTATGGGGGGTCGGTTGGCTACACCTTC.

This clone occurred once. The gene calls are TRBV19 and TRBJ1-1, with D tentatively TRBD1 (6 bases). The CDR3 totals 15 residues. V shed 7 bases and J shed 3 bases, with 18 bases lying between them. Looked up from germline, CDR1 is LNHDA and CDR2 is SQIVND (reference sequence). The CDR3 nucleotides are TGTGCCAGTAAAATCCGGGGACAAAGGGACACTGAAGCTTTCTTT. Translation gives CASKIRGQRDTEAFF. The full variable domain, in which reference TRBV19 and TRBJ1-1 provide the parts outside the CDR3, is DGGITQSPKYLFRKEGQNVTLSCEQNLNHDAMYWYRQDPGQGLRLIYYSQIVNDFQKGDIAEGYSVSREKKESFPLTVTSAQKNPTAFYLCASKIRGQRDTEAFFGQGTRLTVV.

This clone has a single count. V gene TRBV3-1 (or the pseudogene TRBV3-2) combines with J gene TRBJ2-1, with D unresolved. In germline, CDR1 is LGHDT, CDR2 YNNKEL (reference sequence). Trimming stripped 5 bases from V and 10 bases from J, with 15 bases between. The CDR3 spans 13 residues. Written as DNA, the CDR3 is TGTGCCAGCAGCAACCCGGGTCACGGAGAGCAGTTCTTC. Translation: CASSNPGHGEQFF.

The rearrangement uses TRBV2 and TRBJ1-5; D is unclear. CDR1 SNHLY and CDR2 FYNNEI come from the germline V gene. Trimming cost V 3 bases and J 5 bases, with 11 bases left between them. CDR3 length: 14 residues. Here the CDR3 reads CASSERVVDQPQHF. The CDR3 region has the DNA TGTGCCAGCAGTGAGAGGGTAGTGGATCAGCCCCAGCATTTT.

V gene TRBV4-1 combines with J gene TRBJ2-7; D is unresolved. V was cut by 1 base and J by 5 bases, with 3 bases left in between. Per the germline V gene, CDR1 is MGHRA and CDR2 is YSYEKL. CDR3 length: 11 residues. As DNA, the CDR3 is TGCGCCAGCAGCCAAGCGGACGAGCAGTACTTC. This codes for CASSQADEQYF.

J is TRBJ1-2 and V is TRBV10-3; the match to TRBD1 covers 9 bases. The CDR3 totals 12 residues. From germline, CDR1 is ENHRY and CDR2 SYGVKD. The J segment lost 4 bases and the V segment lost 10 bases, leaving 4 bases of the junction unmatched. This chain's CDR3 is CATTTGGYGYTF. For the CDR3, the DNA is TGTGCCACCACGACAGGGGGCTATGGCTACACCTTC.

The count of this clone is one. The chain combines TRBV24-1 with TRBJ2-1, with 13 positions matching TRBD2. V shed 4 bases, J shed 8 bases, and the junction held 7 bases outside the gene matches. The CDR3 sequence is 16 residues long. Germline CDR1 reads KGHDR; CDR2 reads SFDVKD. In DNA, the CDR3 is TGTGCCACCAGTGACCCGACTAGCGGGGGGCTCTATGAGCAGTTCTTC. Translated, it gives CATSDPTSGGLYEQFF.

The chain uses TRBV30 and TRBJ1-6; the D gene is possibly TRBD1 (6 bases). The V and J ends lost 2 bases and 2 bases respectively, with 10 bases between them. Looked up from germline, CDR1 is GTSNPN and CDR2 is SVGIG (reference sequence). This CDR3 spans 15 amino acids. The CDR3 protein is CAWSPGQPYNSPLHF. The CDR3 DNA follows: TGTGCCTGGAGTCCCGGACAGCCCTATAATTCACCCCTCCACTTT.

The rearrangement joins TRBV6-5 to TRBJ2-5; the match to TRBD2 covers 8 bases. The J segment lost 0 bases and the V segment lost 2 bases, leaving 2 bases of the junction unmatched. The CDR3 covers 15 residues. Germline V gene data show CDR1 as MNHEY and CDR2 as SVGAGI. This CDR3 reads CASSYGGGYQETQYF. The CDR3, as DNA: TGTGCCAGCAGTTACGGCGGGGGGTACCAAGAGACCCAGTACTTC.

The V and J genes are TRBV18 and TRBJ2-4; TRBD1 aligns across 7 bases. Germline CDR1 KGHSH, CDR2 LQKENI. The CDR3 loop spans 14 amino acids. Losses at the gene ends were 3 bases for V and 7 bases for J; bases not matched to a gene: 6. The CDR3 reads CASSPTGAENIQYF. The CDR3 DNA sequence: TGTGCCAGCTCACCCACAGGGGCTGAGAACATTCAGTACTTC.

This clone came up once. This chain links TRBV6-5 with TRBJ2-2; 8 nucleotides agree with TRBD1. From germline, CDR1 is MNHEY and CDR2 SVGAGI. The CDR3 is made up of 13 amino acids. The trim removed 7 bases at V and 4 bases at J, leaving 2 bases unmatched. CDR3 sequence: CASTQGATGELFF. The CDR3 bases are TGTGCCAGCACCCAGGGGGCCACCGGGGAGCTGTTTTTT.

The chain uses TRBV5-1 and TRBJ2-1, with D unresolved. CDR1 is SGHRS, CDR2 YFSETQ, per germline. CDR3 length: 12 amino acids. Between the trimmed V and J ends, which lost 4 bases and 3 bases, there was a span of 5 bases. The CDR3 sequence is CASSGLYNEQFF. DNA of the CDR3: TGCGCCAGCAGCGGCCTCTACAATGAGCAGTTCTTC.

The CDR3 loop reads CASSLSLGGGNTEAFF. In DNA, the CDR3 is TGTGCCAGCAGCTTATCCCTGGGAGGAGGGAACACTGAAGCTTTCTTT. This chain uses TRBV7-9 with TRBJ1-1, with D uncertain. Germline CDR1 SEHNR, CDR2 FQNEAQ (reference sequence). CDR3 length: 16 residues. Trimming took 2 bases from V and 1 from J, leaving 14 bases between them.